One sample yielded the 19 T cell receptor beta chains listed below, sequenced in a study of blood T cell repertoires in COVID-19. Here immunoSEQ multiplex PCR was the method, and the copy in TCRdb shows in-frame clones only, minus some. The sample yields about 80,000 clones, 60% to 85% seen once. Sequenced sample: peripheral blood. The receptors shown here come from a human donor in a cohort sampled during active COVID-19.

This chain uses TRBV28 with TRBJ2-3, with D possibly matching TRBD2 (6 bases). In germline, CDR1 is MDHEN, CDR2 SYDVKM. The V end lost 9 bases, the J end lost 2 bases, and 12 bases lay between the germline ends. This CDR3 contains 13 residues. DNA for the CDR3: TGTGCCAGTCGGGACTCCCTCACAGATACGCAGTATTTT. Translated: CASRDSLTDTQYF.

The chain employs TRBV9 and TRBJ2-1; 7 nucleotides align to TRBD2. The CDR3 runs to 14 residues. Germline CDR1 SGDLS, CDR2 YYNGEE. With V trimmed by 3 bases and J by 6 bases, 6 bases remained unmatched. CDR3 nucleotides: TGTGCCAGCAGCGCCCGGGGGGTAGCCAATGAGCAGTTCTTC. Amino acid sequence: CASSARGVANEQFF. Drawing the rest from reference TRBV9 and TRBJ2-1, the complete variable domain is DSGVTQTPKHLITATGQRVTLRCSPRSGDLSVYWYQQSLDQGLQFLIQYYNGEERAKGNILERFSAQQFPDLHSELNLSSLELGDSALYFCASSARGVANEQFFGPGTRLTVL.

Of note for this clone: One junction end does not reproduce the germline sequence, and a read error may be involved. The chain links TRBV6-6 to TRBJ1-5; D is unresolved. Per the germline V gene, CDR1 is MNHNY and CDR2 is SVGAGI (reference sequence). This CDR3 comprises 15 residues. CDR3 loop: CASSYFGVGNQPQHF. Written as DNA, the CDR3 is TGTGCCAGCAGCTACTTCGGGGTCGGCAATCAGCCCCAGCATTTT.

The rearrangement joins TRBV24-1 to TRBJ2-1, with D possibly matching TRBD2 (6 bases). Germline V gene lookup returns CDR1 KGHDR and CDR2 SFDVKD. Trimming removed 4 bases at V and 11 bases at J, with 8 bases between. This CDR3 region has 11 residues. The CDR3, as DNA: TGTGCCACCAGTGAGGGGGGTCAGCAGTTCTTC. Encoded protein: CATSEGGQQFF.

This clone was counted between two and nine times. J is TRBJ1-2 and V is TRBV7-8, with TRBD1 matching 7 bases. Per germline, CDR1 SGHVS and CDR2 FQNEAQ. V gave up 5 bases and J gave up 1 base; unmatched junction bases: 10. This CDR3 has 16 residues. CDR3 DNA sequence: TGTGCCAGCAGCGCCAGCCCTGGGACAGTTAACTATGGCTACACCTTC. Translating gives CASSASPGTVNYGYTF.

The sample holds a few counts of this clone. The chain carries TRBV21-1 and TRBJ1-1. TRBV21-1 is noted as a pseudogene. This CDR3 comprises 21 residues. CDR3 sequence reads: CASSKASTEGLGVDRGTEAFF. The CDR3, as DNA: TGTGCCAGCAGCAAAGCCTCGACGGAGGGTCTAGGGGTTGATCGGGGCACTGAAGCTTTCTTT.

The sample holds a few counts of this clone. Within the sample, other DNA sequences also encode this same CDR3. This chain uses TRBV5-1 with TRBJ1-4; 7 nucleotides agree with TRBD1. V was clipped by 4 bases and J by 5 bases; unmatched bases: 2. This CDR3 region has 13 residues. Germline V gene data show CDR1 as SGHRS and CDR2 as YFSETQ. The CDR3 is CASSEGQNEKLFF. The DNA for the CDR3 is TGCGCCAGCAGCGAGGGACAGAATGAAAAACTGTTTTTT.

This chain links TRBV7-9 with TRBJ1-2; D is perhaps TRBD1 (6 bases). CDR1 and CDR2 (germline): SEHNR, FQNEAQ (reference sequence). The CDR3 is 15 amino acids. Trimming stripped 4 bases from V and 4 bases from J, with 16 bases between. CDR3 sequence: CASSSRLRDTYGYTF. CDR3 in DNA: TGTGCCAGCAGCTCCAGACTCCGGGACACCTATGGCTACACCTTC.

This CDR3 is CASSLRGDYGYTF. For the CDR3, the DNA is TGTGCCAGCAGCCTCAGGGGGGACTATGGCTACACCTTC. This chain joins TRBV25-1 and TRBJ1-2; 7 positions match TRBD1. This CDR3 contains 13 residues. J lost 3 bases, V lost 6 bases, and 4 bases had no gene match. Germline V gives CDR1 MGHDK, CDR2 SYGVNS.

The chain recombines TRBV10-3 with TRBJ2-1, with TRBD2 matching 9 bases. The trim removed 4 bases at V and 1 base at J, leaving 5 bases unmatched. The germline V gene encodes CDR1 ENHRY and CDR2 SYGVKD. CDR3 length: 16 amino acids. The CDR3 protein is CAISARGGGSYNEQFF. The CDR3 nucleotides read TGTGCCATCAGTGCCCGCGGGGGGGGATCCTACAATGAGCAGTTCTTC.

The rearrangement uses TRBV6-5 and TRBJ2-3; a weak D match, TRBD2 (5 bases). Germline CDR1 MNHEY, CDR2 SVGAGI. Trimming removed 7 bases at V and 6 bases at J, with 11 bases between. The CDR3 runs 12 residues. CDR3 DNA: TGTGCCAGCATTCTGTGGAGGGATACGCAGTATTTT. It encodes CASILWRDTQYF.

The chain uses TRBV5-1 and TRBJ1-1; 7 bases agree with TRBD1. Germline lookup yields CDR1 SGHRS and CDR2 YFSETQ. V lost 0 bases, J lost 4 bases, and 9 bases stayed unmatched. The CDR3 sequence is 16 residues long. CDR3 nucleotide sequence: TGCGCCAGCAGCTTGGCGCAGGGGGTGTTAGTCACTGAAGCTTTCTTT. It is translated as CASSLAQGVLVTEAFF. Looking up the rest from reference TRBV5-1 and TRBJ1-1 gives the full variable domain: KAGVTQTPRYLIKTRGQQVTLSCSPISGHRSVSWYQQTPGQGLQFLFEYFSETQRNKGNFPGRFSGRQFSNSRSEMNVSTLELGDSALYLCASSLAQGVLVTEAFFGQGTRLTVV.

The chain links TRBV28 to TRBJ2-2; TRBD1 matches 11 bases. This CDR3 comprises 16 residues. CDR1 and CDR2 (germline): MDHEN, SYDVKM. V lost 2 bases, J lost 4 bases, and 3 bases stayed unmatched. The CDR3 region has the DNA TGTGCCAGCAGTTTAAGGGGGACAGGGGGCACCGGGGAGCTGTTTTTT. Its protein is CASSLRGTGGTGELFF. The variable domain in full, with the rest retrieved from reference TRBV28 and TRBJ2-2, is DVKVTQSSRYLVKRTGEKVFLECVQDMDHENMFWYRQDPGLGLRLIYFSYDVKMKEKGDIPEGYSVSREKKERFSLILESASTNQTSMYLCASSLRGTGGTGELFFGEGSRLTVL.

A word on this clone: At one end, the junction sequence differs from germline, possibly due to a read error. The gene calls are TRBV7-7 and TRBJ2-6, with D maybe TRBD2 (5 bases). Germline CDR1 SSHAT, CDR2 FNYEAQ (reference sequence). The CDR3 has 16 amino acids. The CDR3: CASSRGLVSGANVLTF. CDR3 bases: TGTGCTAGCAGCCGTGGACTTGTGTCTGGGGCCAACGTCCTGACTTTC.

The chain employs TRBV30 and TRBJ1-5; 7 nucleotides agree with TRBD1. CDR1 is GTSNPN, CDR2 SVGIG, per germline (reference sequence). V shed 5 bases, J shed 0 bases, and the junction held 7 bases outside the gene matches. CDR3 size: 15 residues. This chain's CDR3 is CAWASQGSSNQPQHF. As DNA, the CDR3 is TGTGCCTGGGCCTCACAGGGGAGTAGCAATCAGCCCCAGCATTTT.

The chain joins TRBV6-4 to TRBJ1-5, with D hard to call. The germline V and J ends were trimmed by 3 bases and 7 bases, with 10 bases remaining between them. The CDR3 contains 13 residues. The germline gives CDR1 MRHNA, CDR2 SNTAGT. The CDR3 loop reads CASSETEAQPQHF. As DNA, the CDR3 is TGTGCCAGCAGTGAAACCGAAGCCCAGCCCCAGCATTTT.

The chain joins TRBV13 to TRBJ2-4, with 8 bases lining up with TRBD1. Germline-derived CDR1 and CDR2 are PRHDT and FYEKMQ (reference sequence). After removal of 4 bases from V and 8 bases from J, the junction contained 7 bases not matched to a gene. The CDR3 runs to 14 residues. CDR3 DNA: TGTGCCAGCAGCTGGTGGACAGGGAAAGACATTCAGTACTTC. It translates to CASSWWTGKDIQYF.

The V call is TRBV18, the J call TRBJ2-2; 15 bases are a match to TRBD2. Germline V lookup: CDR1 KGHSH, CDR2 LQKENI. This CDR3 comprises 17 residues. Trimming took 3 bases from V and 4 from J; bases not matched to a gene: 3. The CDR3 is CASSPPGLAGGTGELFF. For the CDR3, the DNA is TGTGCCAGCTCACCGCCGGGACTAGCGGGGGGCACCGGGGAGCTGTTTTTT. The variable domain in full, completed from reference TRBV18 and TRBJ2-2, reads NAGVMQNPRHLVRRRGQEARLRCSPMKGHSHVYWYRQLPEEGLKFMVYLQKENIIDESGMPKERFSAEFPKEGPSILRIQQVVRGDSAAYFCASSPPGLAGGTGELFFGEGSRLTVL.

CDR3 loop: CASSLPTGTGELFF. CDR3 coding DNA: TGTGCCAGCAGCTTGCCCACAGGGACCGGGGAGCTGTTTTTT. V gene TRBV5-4 combines with J gene TRBJ2-2, with D perhaps TRBD1 (6 bases). Trimming removed 1 base from V and 5 bases from J, with 9 bases in between. There are 14 residues in the CDR3. Germline CDR1 is SGHNT and CDR2 is YYREEE (reference sequence).